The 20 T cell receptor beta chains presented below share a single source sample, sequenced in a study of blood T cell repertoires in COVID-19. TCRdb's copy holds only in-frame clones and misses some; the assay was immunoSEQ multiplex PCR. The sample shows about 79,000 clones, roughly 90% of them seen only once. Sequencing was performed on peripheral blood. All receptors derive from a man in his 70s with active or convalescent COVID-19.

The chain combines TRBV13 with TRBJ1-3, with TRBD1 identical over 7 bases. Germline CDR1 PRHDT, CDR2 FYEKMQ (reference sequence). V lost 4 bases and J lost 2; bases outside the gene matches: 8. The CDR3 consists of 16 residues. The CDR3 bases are TGTGCCAGCAGCTCACTACAGGGGACAGCTGGAAACACCATATATTTT. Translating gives CASSSLQGTAGNTIYF.

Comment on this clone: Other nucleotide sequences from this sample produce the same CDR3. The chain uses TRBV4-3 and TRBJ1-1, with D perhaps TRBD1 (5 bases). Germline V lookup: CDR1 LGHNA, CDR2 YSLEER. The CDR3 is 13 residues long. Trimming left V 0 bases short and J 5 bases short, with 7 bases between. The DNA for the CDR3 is TGCGCCAGCAGCCAAGAGCAGGGTACTGAAGCTTTCTTT. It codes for CASSQEQGTEAFF.

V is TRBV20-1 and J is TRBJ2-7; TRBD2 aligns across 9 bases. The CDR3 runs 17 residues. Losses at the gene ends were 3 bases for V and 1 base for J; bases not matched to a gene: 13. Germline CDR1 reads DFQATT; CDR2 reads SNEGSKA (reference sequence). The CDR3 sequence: CSASSTSGAGRSYEQYF. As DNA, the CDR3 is TGCAGTGCTAGTTCGACTAGCGGAGCCGGAAGGTCCTACGAGCAGTACTTC.

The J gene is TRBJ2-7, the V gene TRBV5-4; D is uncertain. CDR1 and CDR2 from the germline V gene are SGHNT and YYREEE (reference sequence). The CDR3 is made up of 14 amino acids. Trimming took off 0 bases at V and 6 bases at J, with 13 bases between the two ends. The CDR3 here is CASSLDRSSPEQYF. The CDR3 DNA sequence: TGTGCCAGCAGCTTGGACCGGAGTTCCCCCGAGCAGTACTTC.

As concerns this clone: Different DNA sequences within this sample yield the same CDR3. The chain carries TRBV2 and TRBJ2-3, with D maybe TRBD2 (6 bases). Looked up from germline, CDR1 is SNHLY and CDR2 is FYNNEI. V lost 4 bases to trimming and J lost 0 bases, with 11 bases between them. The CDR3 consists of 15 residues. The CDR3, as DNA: TGTGCCAGCAGTGGCGGGACCGCCAGCACAGATACGCAGTATTTT. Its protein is CASSGGTASTDTQYF. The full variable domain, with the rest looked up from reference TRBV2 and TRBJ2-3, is EPEVTQTPSHQVTQMGQEVILRCVPISNHLYFYWYRQILGQKVEFLVSFYNNEISEKSEIFDDQFSVERPDGSNFTLKIRSTKLEDSAMYFCASSGGTASTDTQYFGPGTRLTVL.

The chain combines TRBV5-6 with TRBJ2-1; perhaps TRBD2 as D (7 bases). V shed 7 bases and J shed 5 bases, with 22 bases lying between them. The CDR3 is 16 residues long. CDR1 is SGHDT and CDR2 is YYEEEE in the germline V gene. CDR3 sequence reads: CASLSGGGTVDNEQFF. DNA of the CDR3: TGTGCCAGCCTCTCGGGGGGCGGGACTGTCGACAATGAGCAGTTCTTC.

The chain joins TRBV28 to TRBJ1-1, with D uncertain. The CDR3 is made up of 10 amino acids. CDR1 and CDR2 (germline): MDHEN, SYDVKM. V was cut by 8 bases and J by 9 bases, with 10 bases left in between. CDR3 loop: CASSGRKAFF. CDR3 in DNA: TGTGCCAGCTCTGGCAGGAAAGCTTTCTTT.

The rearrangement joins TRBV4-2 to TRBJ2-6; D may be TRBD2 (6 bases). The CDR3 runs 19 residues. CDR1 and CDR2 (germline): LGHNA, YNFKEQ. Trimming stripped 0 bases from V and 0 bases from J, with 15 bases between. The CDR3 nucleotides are TGTGCCAGCAGCCAAGATCTAGAGGGGAGGATCTCTGGGGCCAACGTCCTGACTTTC. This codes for CASSQDLEGRISGANVLTF.

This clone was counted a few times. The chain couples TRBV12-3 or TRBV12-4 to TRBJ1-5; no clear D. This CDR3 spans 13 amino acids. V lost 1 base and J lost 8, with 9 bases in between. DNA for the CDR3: TGTGCCAGCAGTTTAGACAGAAAGGAGCCCCAGCATTTT. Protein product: CASSLDRKEPQHF.

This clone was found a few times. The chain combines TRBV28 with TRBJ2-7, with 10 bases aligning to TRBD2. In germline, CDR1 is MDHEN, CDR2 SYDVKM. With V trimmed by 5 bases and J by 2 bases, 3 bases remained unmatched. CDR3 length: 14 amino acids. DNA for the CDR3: TGTGCCAGCAGTATAGCGGGAGGTCCCTACGAGCAGTACTTC. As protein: CASSIAGGPYEQYF.

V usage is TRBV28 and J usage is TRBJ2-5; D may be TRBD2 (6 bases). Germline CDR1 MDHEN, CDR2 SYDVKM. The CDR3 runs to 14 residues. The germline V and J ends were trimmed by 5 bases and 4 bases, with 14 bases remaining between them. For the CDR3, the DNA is TGTGCCAGCAGTACCAGGAGGGCGGGAGAGACCCAGTACTTC. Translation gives CASSTRRAGETQYF.

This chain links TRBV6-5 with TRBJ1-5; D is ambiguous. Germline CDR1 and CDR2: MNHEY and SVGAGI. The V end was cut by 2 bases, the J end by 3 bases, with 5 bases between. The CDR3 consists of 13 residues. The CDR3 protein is CASSYAYNQPQHF. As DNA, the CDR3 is TGTGCCAGCAGTTACGCCTACAATCAGCCCCAGCATTTT.

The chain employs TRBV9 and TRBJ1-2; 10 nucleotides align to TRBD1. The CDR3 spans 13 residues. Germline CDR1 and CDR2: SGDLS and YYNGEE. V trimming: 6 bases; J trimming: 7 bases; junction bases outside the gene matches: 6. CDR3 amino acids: CASKGTGVGGYTF. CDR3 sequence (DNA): TGTGCCAGCAAGGGGACAGGGGTAGGTGGCTACACCTTC.

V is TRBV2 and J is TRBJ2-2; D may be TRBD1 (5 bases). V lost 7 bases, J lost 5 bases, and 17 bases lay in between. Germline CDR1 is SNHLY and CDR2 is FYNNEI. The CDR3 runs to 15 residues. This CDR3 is CASTGLQGRTGELFF. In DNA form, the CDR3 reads TGTGCCAGCACCGGGTTGCAGGGAAGGACCGGGGAGCTGTTTTTT.

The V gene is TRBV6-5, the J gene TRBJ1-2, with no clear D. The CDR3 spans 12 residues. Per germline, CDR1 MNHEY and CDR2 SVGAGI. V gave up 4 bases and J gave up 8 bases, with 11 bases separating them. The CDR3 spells CASSFDNLGYTF. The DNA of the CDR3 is TGTGCCAGCAGTTTCGACAATCTGGGCTACACCTTC.

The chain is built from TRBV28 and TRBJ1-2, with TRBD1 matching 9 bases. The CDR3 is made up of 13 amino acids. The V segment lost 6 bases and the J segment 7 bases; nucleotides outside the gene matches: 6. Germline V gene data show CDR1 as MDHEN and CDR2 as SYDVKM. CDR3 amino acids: CASSPGTGSGYTF. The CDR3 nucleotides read TGTGCCAGCAGCCCAGGGACAGGGAGTGGCTACACCTTC.

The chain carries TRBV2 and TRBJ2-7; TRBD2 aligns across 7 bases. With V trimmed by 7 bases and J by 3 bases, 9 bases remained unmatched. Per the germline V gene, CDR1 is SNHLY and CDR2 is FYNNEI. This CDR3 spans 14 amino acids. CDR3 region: CASTYSSGNYEQYF. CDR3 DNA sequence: TGTGCCAGCACGTATTCTAGCGGAAACTACGAGCAGTACTTC.

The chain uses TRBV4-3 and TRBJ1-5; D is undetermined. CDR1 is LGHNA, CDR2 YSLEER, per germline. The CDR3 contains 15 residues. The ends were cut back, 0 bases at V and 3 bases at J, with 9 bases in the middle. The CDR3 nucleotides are TGCGCCAGCAGCCAAGATGGGCAGGTCAATCAGCCCCAGCATTTT. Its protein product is CASSQDGQVNQPQHF.

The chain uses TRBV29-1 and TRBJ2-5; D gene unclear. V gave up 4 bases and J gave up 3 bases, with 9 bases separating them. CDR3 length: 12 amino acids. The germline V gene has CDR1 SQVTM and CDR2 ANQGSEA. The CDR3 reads CSVVGSEETQYF. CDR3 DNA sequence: TGCAGCGTTGTCGGGTCAGAAGAGACCCAGTACTTC. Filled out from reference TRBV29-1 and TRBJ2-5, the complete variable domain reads SAVISQKPSRDICQRGTSLTIQCQVDSQVTMMFWYRQQPGQSLTLIATANQGSEATYESGFVIDKFPISRPNLTFSTLTVSNMSPEDSSIYLCSVVGSEETQYFGPGTRLLVL.

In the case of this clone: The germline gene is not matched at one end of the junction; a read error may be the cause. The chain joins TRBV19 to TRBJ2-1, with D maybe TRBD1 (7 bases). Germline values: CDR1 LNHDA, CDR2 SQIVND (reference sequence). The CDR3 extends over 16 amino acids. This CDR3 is CASSPDRGRGYNEQFF. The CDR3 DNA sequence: TGCGCCAGTAGTCCGGATAGGGGGCGGGGATACAATGAGCAGTTCTTC.